The 28 T cell receptor beta chains below all came from one sample that was sequenced in a study of T-cell reconstitution after alpha-beta-depleted transplantation in children. During its preparation, the TCRbeta library received unique molecular identifiers. TCRdb fed the PCR reads into MiXCR, producing one record per CDR3 protein. The sample holds approximately 1,000,000 distinct CDR3 sequences; less than 30% are singletons and the top ten take roughly 30%. Sequenced material: PBMCs, mostly from graft donor cells, taken 360 days after TCRalphabeta/CD19-depleted stem cell transplant. The source of these receptors is a boy under three years old who had a stem cell transplant for SCID, so the T cells may come from the graft donor.

The chain has TRBV11-2 and TRBJ2-2; D might be TRBD1 (5 bases). V dropped 4 bases and J dropped 3 bases, with 12 bases sitting between them. The CDR3 has 15 amino acids. Germline-derived CDR1 and CDR2 are SGHAT and FQNNGV. CDR3 residues: CASSWKGLDTGELFF. DNA of the CDR3: TGTGCCAGCAGCTGGAAGGGGCTAGACACCGGGGAGCTGTTTTTT.

This clonotype was detected only a few times. The chain combines TRBV15 with TRBJ1-2; D perhaps matches TRBD1 (5 bases). The CDR3 has 15 amino acids. V was pared by 3 bases and J by 7 bases, with 18 bases between. CDR1 LNHNV and CDR2 YYDKDF come from the germline V gene (reference sequence). CDR3 in amino acids: CATSRDRGGPGGYTF. The CDR3 DNA follows: TGTGCCACCAGCAGGGATCGGGGGGGTCCCGGTGGCTACACCTTC.

This clonotype was seen a handful of times. This chain connects TRBV5-1 to TRBJ2-3, with 8 bases matching TRBD1. CDR3 length: 16 residues. With 2 bases clipped from V and 5 bases from J, the junction kept 10 bases outside the gene matches. The germline V gene encodes CDR1 SGHRS and CDR2 YFSETQ. The CDR3 nucleotides are TGCGCCAGCAGCTTAGTCCCGACAGGGGTGGAAGATACGCAGTATTTT. Translation: CASSLVPTGVEDTQYF.

The genes are TRBV12-5 and TRBJ2-1, with a weak D call TRBD2 (7 bases). V shed 4 bases and J shed 12 bases, with 19 bases lying between them. The CDR3 is made up of 14 amino acids. Per germline, CDR1 LGHNT and CDR2 FRNRAP. CDR3 residues: CASGSGTIGGWQFF. For the CDR3, the DNA is TGTGCTAGTGGTTCGGGGACAATCGGGGGGTGGCAGTTCTTC.

V is TRBV6-5 and J is TRBJ2-5; TRBD2 is a possible D gene (5 bases). Trimming stripped 4 bases from V and 2 bases from J, with 26 bases between. The germline gives CDR1 MNHEY, CDR2 SVGAGI. The CDR3 runs to 19 residues. The CDR3 coding sequence is TGTGCCAGCAGTTCCACTCCCCCGGGGTACCGAACACGACAAGAGACCCAGTACTTC. Protein sequence: CASSSTPPGYRTRQETQYF.

This clonotype turned up a few times. The V call is TRBV9, the J call TRBJ2-3; D unclear. CDR3 length: 15 residues. The germline V gene has CDR1 SGDLS and CDR2 YYNGEE. Trimming took 3 bases from V and 2 from J, leaving 13 bases between them. CDR3 DNA: TGTGCCAGCAGCGGCCTTTCTGGATTCACAGATACGCAGTATTTT. This gives the protein CASSGLSGFTDTQYF.

V is TRBV20-1 and J is TRBJ2-7; D gene ambiguous. Trimming removed 4 bases at V and 2 bases at J, with 9 bases between. Germline V lookup: CDR1 DFQATT, CDR2 SNEGSKA (reference sequence). The CDR3 consists of 12 residues. CDR3 DNA: TGCAGTGCTATGCAATCGACCTACGAGCAGTACTTC. Its protein is CSAMQSTYEQYF.

The chain has TRBV18 and TRBJ2-1; the D is unclear. The germline V gene has CDR1 KGHSH and CDR2 LQKENI. There are 14 residues in the CDR3. Deletions cut 1 base from V and 10 bases from J, with 14 bases between. The DNA of the CDR3 is TGTGCCAGCTCACCACTTGTTCCTATCACCGAGCAGTTCTTC. Its translation: CASSPLVPITEQFF.

V and J are TRBV10-3 and TRBJ2-3; D is unclear. The CDR3 contains 14 residues. CDR1 and CDR2 from the germline V gene are ENHRY and SYGVKD. Trimming removed 3 bases at V and 9 bases at J, with 16 bases between. The CDR3 spells CAISDGQVVRTQYF. The CDR3 nucleotides are TGTGCCATCAGTGACGGGCAGGTTGTGAGAACGCAGTATTTT.

V is TRBV6-1 and J is TRBJ2-7; TRBD1 aligns across 9 bases. J gave up 1 base and V 0 bases, and 1 base lay outside the gene matches. From germline, CDR1 is MNHNS and CDR2 SASEGT. CDR3 length: 15 residues. The DNA of the CDR3 is TGTGCCAGCAGTGAAGCAGGGACAGGGTCCTACGAGCAGTACTTC. As protein: CASSEAGTGSYEQYF.

This clonotype came up a few times. The chain combines TRBV10-3 with TRBJ2-4; D remains unclear. Germline V gene lookup returns CDR1 ENHRY and CDR2 SYGVKD. The V end lost 2 bases, the J end lost 2 bases, and 13 bases lay between the germline ends. The CDR3 is 16 residues long. The CDR3 is CAISEGLVASKNIQYF. The CDR3 DNA follows: TGTGCCATCAGTGAGGGGCTAGTTGCGTCCAAAAACATTCAGTACTTC.

The chain carries TRBV7-9 and TRBJ2-3, with D perhaps matching TRBD2 (6 bases). Germline-derived CDR1 and CDR2 are SEHNR and FQNEAQ (reference sequence). The ends were cut back, 3 bases at V and 0 bases at J, with 13 bases in the middle. The CDR3 length is 16 residues. For the CDR3, the DNA is TGTGCCAGCAGCTTTTTTGCAGGACTAAGCACAGATACGCAGTATTTT. Its translation: CASSFFAGLSTDTQYF.

V and J are TRBV5-1 and TRBJ1-1; D unresolved. Germline values: CDR1 SGHRS, CDR2 YFSETQ. The CDR3 runs to 15 residues. Trimming removed 2 bases from V and 1 base from J, with 12 bases in between. The CDR3 DNA sequence: TGCGCCAGCAGCTTAGCGACTAATGGGAACACTGAAGCTTTCTTT. Translated, it gives CASSLATNGNTEAFF.

In its sample, this clonotype was seen a few times. V is TRBV5-1 and J is TRBJ1-1; 9 nucleotides match TRBD1. The CDR3 consists of 17 residues. V shed 4 bases, J shed 0 bases, and the junction held 10 bases outside the gene matches. The germline V gene encodes CDR1 SGHRS and CDR2 YFSETQ. The chain's CDR3 is CASSTGQGSYLNTEAFF. The CDR3 nucleotides are TGCGCCAGCAGCACAGGACAGGGGTCTTACCTGAACACTGAAGCTTTCTTT. Combining the CDR3 with reference TRBV5-1 and TRBJ1-1 gives the whole variable domain KAGVTQTPRYLIKTRGQQVTLSCSPISGHRSVSWYQQTPGQGLQFLFEYFSETQRNKGNFPGRFSGRQFSNSRSEMNVSTLELGDSALYLCASSTGQGSYLNTEAFFGQGTRLTVV.

The table lists this clonotype with many counts. The rearrangement joins TRBV29-1 to TRBJ2-2; no clear D. In germline, CDR1 is SQVTM, CDR2 ANQGSEA. The CDR3 length is 12 residues. Trimming removed 3 bases from V and 4 bases from J, with 6 bases in between. The CDR3 DNA sequence: TGCAGCGTTGAGGCAGCCACCGGGGAGCTGTTTTTT. It yields the protein CSVEAATGELFF.

The CDR3 is CASRLGQSYNEQFF. CDR3 nucleotides: TGTGCCAGCAGGTTGGGACAGTCCTACAATGAGCAGTTCTTC. The chain carries TRBV12-3 or TRBV12-4 and TRBJ2-1; 7 bases agree with TRBD1. This CDR3 region has 14 residues. V dropped 6 bases and J dropped 1; count of bases not matched to a gene: 3.

Only a few counts were recorded for this clonotype. The J gene is TRBJ2-5, the V gene TRBV5-6, with TRBD1 identical over 8 bases. CDR1 is SGHDT, CDR2 YYEEEE, per germline. CDR3 length: 15 amino acids. V shed 1 base, J shed 4 bases, and the junction held 6 bases outside the gene matches. In DNA form, the CDR3 reads TGTGCCAGCAGCTTGCCTCAGGGGGCCCTAGAGACCCAGTACTTC. Protein sequence: CASSLPQGALETQYF.

This chain links TRBV28 with TRBJ2-1, with TRBD1 matching 7 bases. Germline CDR1 and CDR2: MDHEN and SYDVKM. CDR3 length equals 16 residues. J was trimmed by 1 base and V by 7 bases; bases with no gene match: 10. CDR3: CASTTGHILSYNEQFF. For the CDR3, the DNA is TGTGCCAGCACGACAGGGCATATATTGTCCTACAATGAGCAGTTCTTC.

Only a few counts were recorded for this clonotype. This chain joins TRBV29-1 and TRBJ2-7; tentatively, D is TRBD1 (5 bases). The CDR3 contains 13 residues. The germline CDR1 and CDR2 sequences are SQVTM and ANQGSEA. V was trimmed by 5 bases and J by 3 bases, leaving 14 bases between them. The CDR3 DNA is TGCAGCGTTCTCCGAAGTAGGGGCTACGAGCAGTACTTC. It encodes CSVLRSRGYEQYF.

The chain carries TRBV5-1 and TRBJ2-1; D is unresolved. V gave up 0 bases and J gave up 9 bases, with 16 bases separating them. This CDR3 has 15 residues. Germline values: CDR1 SGHRS, CDR2 YFSETQ. CDR3 bases: TGCGCCAGCAGCTTGGTTGCGGCCTATTCCAGTGAGCAGTTCTTC. Its protein product is CASSLVAAYSSEQFF.

The gene calls are TRBV3-1 and TRBJ1-3; 10 bases agree with TRBD1. This CDR3 contains 14 residues. V lost 4 bases and J lost 7; bases outside the gene matches: 4. Germline CDR1 is LGHDT and CDR2 is YNNKEL (reference sequence). The CDR3: CASSLTGGINTIYF. CDR3 in DNA: TGTGCCAGCAGCCTGACAGGGGGCATTAACACCATATATTTT.

This clonotype was seen a few times. The CDR3 coding sequence is TGCGCCAGCAACTCAGGGGTTAATGAAAAACTGTTTTTT. Protein: CASNSGVNEKLFF. The chain uses TRBV5-1 and TRBJ1-4; D perhaps matches TRBD1 (6 bases). CDR3 length: 13 residues. Germline V gives CDR1 SGHRS, CDR2 YFSETQ. Deletions cut 6 bases from V and 4 bases from J, with 10 bases between.

This clonotype was observed a handful of times. The genes are TRBV3-1 and TRBJ2-7; D might be TRBD1 or TRBD2, each matching 6 bases. The CDR3 is 15 amino acids. Trimming left V 4 bases short and J 3 bases short, with 16 bases between. Per the germline V gene, CDR1 is LGHDT and CDR2 is YNNKEL (reference sequence). In DNA form, the CDR3 reads TGTGCCAGCAGCCTAGGGGGGACTCCACTCTACGAGCAGTACTTC. Translation gives CASSLGGTPLYEQYF.

V is TRBV27 and J is TRBJ2-7; 9 bases agree with TRBD2. Losses at the gene ends were 1 base for V and 7 bases for J; bases not matched to a gene: 17. CDR1 and CDR2 from the germline V gene are MNHEY and SMNVEV (reference sequence). The CDR3 is 18 residues long. The CDR3 region is CASSLYPSGVARVMEQYF. DNA for the CDR3: TGTGCCAGCAGTTTATATCCTAGCGGGGTTGCCCGCGTGATGGAGCAGTACTTC.

The chain carries TRBV5-6 and TRBJ2-3; D is unresolved. Per the germline V gene, CDR1 is SGHDT and CDR2 is YYEEEE. Deletions cut 4 bases from V and 2 bases from J, with 17 bases between. CDR3 length: 16 residues. This chain's CDR3 is CASSPTLEGITDTQYF. The DNA for the CDR3 is TGTGCCAGCAGCCCGACCCTCGAAGGGATCACAGATACGCAGTATTTT.

This clonotype was seen more than once but under ten times. The CDR3 loop reads CASSSRDRGNSPLHF. The CDR3 nucleotides read TGTGCCAGCAGCTCCAGGGACAGGGGTAATTCACCCCTCCACTTT. The rearrangement links TRBV13 to TRBJ1-6; the match to TRBD1 covers 10 bases. The CDR3 sequence is 15 residues long. V shed 4 bases, J shed 6 bases, and the junction held 3 bases outside the gene matches. In germline, CDR1 is PRHDT, CDR2 FYEKMQ (reference sequence).

The J gene is TRBJ2-5, the V gene TRBV20-1, with 9 nucleotides matching TRBD2. The CDR3 loop spans 16 amino acids. V lost 3 bases and J lost 0; bases outside the gene matches: 8. The germline V gene encodes CDR1 DFQATT and CDR2 SNEGSKA (reference sequence). The CDR3 region has the DNA TGCAGTGCTAGGATAAGCGGGGGGAAGTACCAAGAGACCCAGTACTTC. This codes for CSARISGGKYQETQYF.

This clonotype has just a few counts. The genes are TRBV7-9 and TRBJ2-1; a possible D gene is TRBD1 (7 bases). The V gene lost 3 bases and the J gene lost 7 bases, with 13 bases spanning the gap. Germline CDR1 reads SEHNR; CDR2 reads FQNEAQ (reference sequence). The CDR3 spans 14 residues. The CDR3 nucleotides are TGTGCCAGCAGCTTTGTCAGGGGGGTTAATGAGCAGTTCTTC. It is translated as CASSFVRGVNEQFF. The full variable domain, its missing parts supplied by reference TRBV7-9 and TRBJ2-1, is DTGVSQNPRHKITKRGQNVTFRCDPISEHNRLYWYRQTLGQGPEFLTYFQNEAQLEKSRLLSDRFSAERPKGSFSTLEIQRTEQGDSAMYLCASSFVRGVNEQFFGPGTRLTVL.